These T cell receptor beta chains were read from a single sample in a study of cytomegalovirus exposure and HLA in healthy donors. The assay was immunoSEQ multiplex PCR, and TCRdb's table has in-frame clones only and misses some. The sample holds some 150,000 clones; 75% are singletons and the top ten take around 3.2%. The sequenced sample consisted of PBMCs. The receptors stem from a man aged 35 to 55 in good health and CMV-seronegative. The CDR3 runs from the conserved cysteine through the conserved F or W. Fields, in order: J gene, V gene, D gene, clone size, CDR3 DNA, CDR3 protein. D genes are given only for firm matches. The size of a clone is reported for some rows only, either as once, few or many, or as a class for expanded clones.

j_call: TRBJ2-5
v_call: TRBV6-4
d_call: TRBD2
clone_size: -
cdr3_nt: TGTGCCAGCAGTGACTCGACTAGCGGGGGGGCAGAGACCCAGTACTTC
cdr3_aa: CASSDSTSGGAETQYF

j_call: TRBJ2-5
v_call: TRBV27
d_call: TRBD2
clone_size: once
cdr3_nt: TGTGCCAGCAGGGGACTAGCGCTCCAAGAGACCCAGTACTTC
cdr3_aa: CASRGLALQETQYF

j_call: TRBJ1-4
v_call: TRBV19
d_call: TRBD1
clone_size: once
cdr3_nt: TGTGCCAGTAGTATACAGGGGGAAGAAAAACTGTTTTTT
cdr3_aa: CASSIQGEEKLFF

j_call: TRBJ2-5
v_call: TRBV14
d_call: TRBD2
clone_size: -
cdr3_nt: TGTGCCAGCAGCCAAGGATTTAGCGGGGAAGAGACCCAGTACTTC
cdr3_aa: CASSQGFSGEETQYF

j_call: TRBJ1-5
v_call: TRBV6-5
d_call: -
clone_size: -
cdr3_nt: TGTGCCAGCAGGACAGGCCTTACCGGTCAGCCCCAGCATTTT
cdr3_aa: CASRTGLTGQPQHF

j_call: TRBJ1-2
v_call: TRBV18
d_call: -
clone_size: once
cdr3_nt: TGTGCCAGCTCACCACCCCGGGAGAGCTATGGCTACACCTTC
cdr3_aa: CASSPPRESYGYTF

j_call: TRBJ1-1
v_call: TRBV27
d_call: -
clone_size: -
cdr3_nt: TGTGCCAGCAAACAGGGTGTGGGAAACACTGAAGCTTTCTTT
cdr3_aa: CASKQGVGNTEAFF

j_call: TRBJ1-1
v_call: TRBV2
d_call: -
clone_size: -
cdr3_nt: TGTGCCAGCAGTGTCGAGGGTGGGGACACTGAAGCTTTCTTT
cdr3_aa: CASSVEGGDTEAFF

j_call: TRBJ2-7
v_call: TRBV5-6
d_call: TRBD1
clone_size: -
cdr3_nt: TGTGCCAGCAGCTTACAGGGGGCCCACGAGCAGTACTTC
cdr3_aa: CASSLQGAHEQYF

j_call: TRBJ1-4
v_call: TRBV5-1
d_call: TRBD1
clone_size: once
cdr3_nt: TGCGCCAGCAGGCCCGGAGGGACAGGACTAGAAAAACTGTTTTTT
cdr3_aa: CASRPGGTGLEKLFF

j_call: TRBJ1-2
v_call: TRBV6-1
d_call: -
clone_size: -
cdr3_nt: TGTGCCAGCAGTGAAGCCCTTCGACAGCGAGACTATGGCTACACCTTC
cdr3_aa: CASSEALRQRDYGYTF

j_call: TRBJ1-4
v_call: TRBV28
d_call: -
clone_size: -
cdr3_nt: TGTGCCAGCAGTTCTCAGGGTCGAACTAATGAAAAACTGTTTTTT
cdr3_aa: CASSSQGRTNEKLFF

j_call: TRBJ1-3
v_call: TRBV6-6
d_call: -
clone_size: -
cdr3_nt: TGTGCCAGCACCCTAGCCACTAATGGAAACACCATATATTTT
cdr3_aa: CASTLATNGNTIYF

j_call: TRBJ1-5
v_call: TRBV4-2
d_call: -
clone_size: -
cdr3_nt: TGTGCCAGCAGCCAAGAACCGGATGGGGGCCGTCAGCCCCAGCATTTT
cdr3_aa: CASSQEPDGGRQPQHF

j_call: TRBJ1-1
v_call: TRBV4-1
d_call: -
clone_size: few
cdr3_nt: TGCGCCAGCAGCCAGGTCCAGGGGTTAGCTTTCTTT
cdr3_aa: CASSQVQGLAFF

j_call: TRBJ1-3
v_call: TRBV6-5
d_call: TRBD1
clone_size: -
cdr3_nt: TGTGCCAGCAGTTACTCCCAGGGGGCGAGTGGAAACACCATATATTTT
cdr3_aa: CASSYSQGASGNTIYF

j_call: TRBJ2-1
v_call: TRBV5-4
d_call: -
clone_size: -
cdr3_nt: TGTGCCAGCAGCTTCGGGACCTACAATGAGCAGTTCTTC
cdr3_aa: CASSFGTYNEQFF

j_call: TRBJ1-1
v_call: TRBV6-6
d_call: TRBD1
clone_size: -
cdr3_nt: TGTGCCAGCAGTTACTCCCCAGGGGGGAACACTGAAGCTTTCTTT
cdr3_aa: CASSYSPGGNTEAFF

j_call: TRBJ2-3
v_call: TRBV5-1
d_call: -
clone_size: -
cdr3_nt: TGCGCCAGCAGCGAGGGATTAAGCGCAGATACGCAGTATTTT
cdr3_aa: CASSEGLSADTQYF

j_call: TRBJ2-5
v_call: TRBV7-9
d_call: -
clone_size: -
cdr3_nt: TGTGCCAGCCAGGGTGAGGAGACCCAGTACTTC
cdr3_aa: CASQGEETQYF

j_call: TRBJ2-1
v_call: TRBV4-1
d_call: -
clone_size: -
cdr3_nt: TGCGCCAGCAGCCAGACACGCTCCTACAATGAGCAGTTCTTC
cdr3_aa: CASSQTRSYNEQFF

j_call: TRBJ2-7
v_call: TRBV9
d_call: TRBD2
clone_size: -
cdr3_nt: TGTGCCAGCAGCCCCGGGACTAGTAGTTTCGAGCAGTACTTC
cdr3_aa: CASSPGTSSFEQYF

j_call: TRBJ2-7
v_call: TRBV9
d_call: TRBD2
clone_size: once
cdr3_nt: TGTGCCAGCAGCCCGGGGGGTTCCTACGAGCAGTACTTC
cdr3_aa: CASSPGGSYEQYF

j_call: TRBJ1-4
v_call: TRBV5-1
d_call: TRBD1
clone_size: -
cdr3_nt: TGCGCCAGCAGCTTGGGACAGGGAAGGGAAAAACTGTTTTTT
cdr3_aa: CASSLGQGREKLFF

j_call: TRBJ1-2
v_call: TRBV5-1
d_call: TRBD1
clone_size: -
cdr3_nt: TGCGCCAGCAGCTTGGCCGGGACAGCGAGGTCTCGGGGCTACACCTTC
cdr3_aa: CASSLAGTARSRGYTF

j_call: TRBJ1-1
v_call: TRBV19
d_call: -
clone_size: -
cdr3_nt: TGTGCCAGTAGTATTTGGCAGGGCACCATGAACACTGAAGCTTTCTTT
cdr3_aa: CASSIWQGTMNTEAFF

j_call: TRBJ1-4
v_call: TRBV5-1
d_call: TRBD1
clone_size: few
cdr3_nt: TGCGCCAGCAGCTTGTTTACCGGACAGGGCAATGAAAAACTGTTTTTT
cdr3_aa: CASSLFTGQGNEKLFF

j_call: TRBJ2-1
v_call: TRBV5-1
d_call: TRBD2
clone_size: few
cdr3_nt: TGCGCCAGCAGCCGCGGACTAGCGGGGGGCGCGGAGCAGTTCTTC
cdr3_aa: CASSRGLAGGAEQFF

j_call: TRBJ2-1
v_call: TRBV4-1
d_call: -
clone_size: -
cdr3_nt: TGCGCCAGCAGCCAAGAAACAGACAGTTACAATGAGCAGTTCTTC
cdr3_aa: CASSQETDSYNEQFF

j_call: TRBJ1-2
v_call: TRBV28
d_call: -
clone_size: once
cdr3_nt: TGTGCCAGCAGTTTCCGGACAGTTCCGTATGGCTACACCTTC
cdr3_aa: CASSFRTVPYGYTF

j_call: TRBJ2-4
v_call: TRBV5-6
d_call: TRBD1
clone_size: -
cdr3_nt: TGTGCCAGCAGCTTGGCCGAGGCAGGGGGTGACATTCAGTACTTC
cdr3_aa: CASSLAEAGGDIQYF

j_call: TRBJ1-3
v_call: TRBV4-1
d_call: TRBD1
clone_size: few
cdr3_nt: TGCGCCAGCAGCCAGACAGGGAGTTCTGGAAACACCATATATTTT
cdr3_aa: CASSQTGSSGNTIYF

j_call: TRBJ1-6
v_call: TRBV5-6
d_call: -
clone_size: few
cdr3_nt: TGTGCCAGCAGCTTGCCGGGACATACGGATTCACCCCTCCACTTT
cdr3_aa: CASSLPGHTDSPLHF

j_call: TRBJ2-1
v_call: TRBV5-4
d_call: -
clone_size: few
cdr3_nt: TGTGCCAGCAGCCCCGGAGGGGGGGCAAAGACCTACAATGAGCAGTTCTTC
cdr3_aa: CASSPGGGAKTYNEQFF

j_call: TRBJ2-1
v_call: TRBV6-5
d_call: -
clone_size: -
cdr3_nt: TGTGCCAGCAGTTACCCTGACAGTCTTGGTGAGCAGTTCTTC
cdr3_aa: CASSYPDSLGEQFF

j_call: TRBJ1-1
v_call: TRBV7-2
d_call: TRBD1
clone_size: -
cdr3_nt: TGTGCCAGCAGCCCAAGGGGGCTTGGGAAAGCTTTCTTT
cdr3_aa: CASSPRGLGKAFF

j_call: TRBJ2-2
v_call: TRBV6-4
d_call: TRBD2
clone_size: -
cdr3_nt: TGTGCCAGCAGAGTTAGCGGGGGGGGTGACGCGAACACCGGGGAGCTGTTTTTT
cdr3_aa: CASRVSGGGDANTGELFF

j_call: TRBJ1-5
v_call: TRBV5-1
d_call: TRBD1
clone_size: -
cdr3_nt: TGCGCCAGCAGCTGGGGACAGGGCTCTGATCAGCCCCAGCATTTT
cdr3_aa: CASSWGQGSDQPQHF

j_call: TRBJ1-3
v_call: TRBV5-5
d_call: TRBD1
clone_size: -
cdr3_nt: TGTGCCAGCAGTCCCCATTTGGGACAGACAATGTCACTCTCTGGAAACACCATATATTTT
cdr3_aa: CASSPHLGQTMSLSGNTIYF

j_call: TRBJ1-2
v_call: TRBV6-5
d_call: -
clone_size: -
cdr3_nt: TGTGCCAGCAGTTACACTCCTTTAGCCTATGGCTACACCTTC
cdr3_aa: CASSYTPLAYGYTF

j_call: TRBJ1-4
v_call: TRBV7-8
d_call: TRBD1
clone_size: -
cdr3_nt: TGTGCCAGCAGCCTCCGAAGGACCGGGACAGGGGGCGTTATTGAAAAACTGTTTTTT
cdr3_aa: CASSLRRTGTGGVIEKLFF

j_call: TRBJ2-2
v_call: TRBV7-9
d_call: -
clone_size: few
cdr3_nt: TGTGCCAGCAGAGAGGGGAACACCGGGGAGCTGTTTTTT
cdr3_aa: CASREGNTGELFF

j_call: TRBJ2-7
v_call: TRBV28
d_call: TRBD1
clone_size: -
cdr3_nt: TGTGCCAGCAGTTTAAGGGACAGGGATAGCAACGAGCAGTACTTC
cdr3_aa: CASSLRDRDSNEQYF

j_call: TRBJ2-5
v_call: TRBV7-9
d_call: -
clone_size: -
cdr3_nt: TGTGCCAGCAGCGAAACCCCTGGGCAGGCCATCGGGACCCAGTACTTC
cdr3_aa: CASSETPGQAIGTQYF

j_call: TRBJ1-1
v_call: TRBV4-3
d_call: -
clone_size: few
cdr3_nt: TGCGCCAGCAGCCAAGCGGGCCCCAGGGGACCGATGAACACTGAAGCTTTCTTT
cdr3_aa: CASSQAGPRGPMNTEAFF

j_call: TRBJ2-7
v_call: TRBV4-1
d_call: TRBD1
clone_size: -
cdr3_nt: TGCGCCAGCAGCCCTAGGACAGGGACCGGCTACGAGCAGTACTTC
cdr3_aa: CASSPRTGTGYEQYF

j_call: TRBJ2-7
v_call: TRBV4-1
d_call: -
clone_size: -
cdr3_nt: TGCGCCAGCAGCCAAGAAAACAGGGTGCTTACCTACGAGCAGTACTTC
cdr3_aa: CASSQENRVLTYEQYF

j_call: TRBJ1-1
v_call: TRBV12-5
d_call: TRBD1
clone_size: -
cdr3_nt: TGTGCTAGTGGTTTGTTCCCCCCCGGGACAGCGAACACTGAAGCTTTCTTT
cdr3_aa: CASGLFPPGTANTEAFF

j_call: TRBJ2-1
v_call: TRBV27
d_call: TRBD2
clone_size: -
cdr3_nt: TGTGCCAGCAGTTACGGGGGGGGCTCCTACAATGAGCAGTTCTTC
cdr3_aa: CASSYGGGSYNEQFF

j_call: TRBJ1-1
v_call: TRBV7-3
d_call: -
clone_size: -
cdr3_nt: TGTGCCAGCAGCTGGGGTGCGGGGCAAGCTTTCTTT
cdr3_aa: CASSWGAGQAFF

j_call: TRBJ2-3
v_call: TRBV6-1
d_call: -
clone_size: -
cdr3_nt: TGTGCCAGCAGTGAAAGGACAGGCCGCAGGGGGGCAGATACGCAGTATTTT
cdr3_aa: CASSERTGRRGADTQYF

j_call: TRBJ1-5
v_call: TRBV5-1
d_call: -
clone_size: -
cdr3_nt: TGCGCCAGCAGCGAGAACAGCAATCAGCCCCAGCATTTT
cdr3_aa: CASSENSNQPQHF

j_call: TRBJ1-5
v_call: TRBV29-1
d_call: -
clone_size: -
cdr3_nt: TGCAGCGTTGAAGATCGCGGCAGGGGACAGCCCCAGCATTTT
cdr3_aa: CSVEDRGRGQPQHF

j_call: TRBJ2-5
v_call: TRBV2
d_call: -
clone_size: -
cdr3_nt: TGTGCCAGCAGTGAAAATGGCCGATATAATTCCCAGTACTTC
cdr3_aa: CASSENGRYNSQYF

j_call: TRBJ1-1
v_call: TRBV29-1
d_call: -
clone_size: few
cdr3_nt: TGCAGCGTGCAGACAGGACTAGGGACTGAAGCTTTCTTT
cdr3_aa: CSVQTGLGTEAFF

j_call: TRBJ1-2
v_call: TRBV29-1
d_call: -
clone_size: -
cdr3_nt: TGCAGCGTTGAAGGCGGTGGCTACACCTTC
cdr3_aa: CSVEGGGYTF

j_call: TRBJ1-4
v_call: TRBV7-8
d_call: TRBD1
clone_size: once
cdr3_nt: TGTGCCAGCAGCGAAAGGGGGCTGGCTAATGAAAAACTGTTTTTT
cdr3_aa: CASSERGLANEKLFF

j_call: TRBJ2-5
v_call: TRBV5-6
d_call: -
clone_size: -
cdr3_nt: TGTGCCAGCAGCTTGCAGGGGCGCTTAGAGCAGTACTTC
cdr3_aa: CASSLQGRLEQYF

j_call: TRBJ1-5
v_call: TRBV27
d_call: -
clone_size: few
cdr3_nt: TGTGCCAGCAGTTTGATGCAGGATCAGCCCCAGCATTTT
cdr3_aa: CASSLMQDQPQHF